Listed below are T cell receptor beta chains from one sample, sequenced in a study of CXCR3-negative and CXCR3-positive naive CD8 T cells. After re-calling the 5' RACE reads, TCRdb lists one entry per CDR3 protein, DNA absent. The repertoire table contains 45,000 to 75,000 distinct CDR3 sequences. The sample consisted of naive CXCR3- CD8+ T cells from blood. Every receptor here comes from a human donor in good health. Some clones in this sample may be carry-over from other donors' samples. Both conserved end residues are part of each CDR3.

V,J,length,CDR3
TRBV5-1,TRBJ2-1,14,CASSLAAASDEQFF
TRBV24-1,TRBJ2-2,17,CATSDVETTSNTGELFF
TRBV24-1,TRBJ2-1,13,CATSVAEYNEQFF
TRBV6-5,TRBJ2-5,13,CASSYGNPETQYF
TRBV12-5,TRBJ2-3,15,CASQRGTTSTDTQYF
TRBV7-7,TRBJ2-3,17,CASSLSGHRTSTDTQYF
TRBV12-3/TRBV12-4,TRBJ2-1,15,CASSSGQGLPNEQFF
TRBV27,TRBJ2-7,15,CASSPNRPSPYEQYF
TRBV12-3/TRBV12-4,TRBJ1-1,13,CASTLGKDTEAFF
TRBV5-6,TRBJ2-7,14,CASSWRGTSYEQYF
TRBV29-1,TRBJ2-7,18,CSVRSRTDLKVPSYEQYF
TRBV7-9,TRBJ2-7,14,CASLGDSYQDEQYF
TRBV28,TRBJ2-7,11,CASRDRNEQYF
TRBV4-3,TRBJ2-1,15,CASSQDGNRLNEQFF
TRBV3-1,TRBJ2-7,14,CASSQVRAGSEQYF
TRBV6-5,TRBJ2-7,13,CASSARLLPEQYF
TRBV11-2,TRBJ2-7,13,CASSLERLYEQYF
TRBV29-1,TRBJ2-2,11,CSVVFTGELFF
TRBV5-1,TRBJ2-5,15,CASSSLGGAEETQYF
TRBV29-1,TRBJ2-2,12,CSVSGDTGELFF
TRBV4-1,TRBJ2-3,15,CASSPTDLEGDTQYF
TRBV5-4,TRBJ2-3,15,CASSSRQDVTDTQYF
TRBV7-9,TRBJ1-2,16,CVSSLALEEGESGYTF
TRBV5-6,TRBJ2-5,17,CASRFDSGQYLQETQYF
TRBV3-1,TRBJ2-1,13,CASSPPVGPEQFF
TRBV4-3,TRBJ2-1,15,CASSHGERGGNEQFF
TRBV5-5,TRBJ2-2,16,CASSHTSGRFTGELFF
TRBV14,TRBJ2-7,15,CASSQVGQGGYEQYF
TRBV28,TRBJ2-7,15,CASSPRLGRSYEQYF
TRBV29-1,TRBJ2-7,14,CSVVFQASSYEQYF
TRBV7-8,TRBJ1-4,15,CASSLYPSDYEKLFF
TRBV21-1,TRBJ2-5,14,CASSKGQGGETQYF
TRBV6-2/TRBV6-3,TRBJ1-1,12,CASSYGGVEAFF
TRBV29-1,TRBJ2-1,15,CSVPGLAGSLAEQFF
TRBV29-1,TRBJ1-2,13,CSVDRTGGHGYTF
TRBV27,TRBJ2-4,14,CASSSGFGKNIQYF
TRBV28,TRBJ2-7,14,CASSSRDSTYEQYF
TRBV29-1,TRBJ1-3,15,CSVEDWDGGGNTIYF
TRBV29-1,TRBJ1-1,13,CSVEDHGWGEAFF
TRBV14,TRBJ2-7,15,CASSQYMTGLGEQYF
TRBV29-1,TRBJ2-2,14,CSVASGSYTGELFF
TRBV3-1,TRBJ2-1,17,CASSRKLDLSSYNEQFF
TRBV27,TRBJ1-1,13,CASSVRVNTEAFF
TRBV4-3,TRBJ2-2,17,CASSQEPGLSNTGELFF